The 15 T cell receptor beta chains presented below share a single source sample, sequenced in a study of cytomegalovirus exposure and HLA in healthy donors. The PCR had 60 Vbeta and 13 Jbeta primers. The repertoire was sequenced with immunoSEQ multiplex PCR; TCRdb's copy has only in-frame clones and lacks some. This table holds under 110,000 clones, about two thirds found once. The sequenced sample was PBMCs. The receptor set was obtained from a female donor in good health and CMV-seronegative.

V usage is TRBV28 and J usage is TRBJ2-1; D gene unclear. The CDR3 totals 12 residues. V was clipped by 10 bases and J by 8 bases, with 15 bases between them. CDR1 is MDHEN, CDR2 SYDVKM, per germline. The CDR3 reads CAISPMGYEQFF. Written as DNA, the CDR3 is TGTGCCATCTCTCCCATGGGCTATGAGCAGTTCTTC.

The chain combines TRBV2 with TRBJ1-6, with D hard to call. The length of the CDR3 is 12 residues. Germline V lookup: CDR1 SNHLY, CDR2 FYNNEI. The ends were cut back, 2 bases at V and 9 bases at J, with 5 bases in the middle. The DNA of the CDR3 is TGTGCCAGCAGTGAAACGGTTTCACCCCTCCACTTT. It translates to CASSETVSPLHF.

This clone was counted a few times. This chain uses TRBV6-1 with TRBJ1-6, with D possibly TRBD1 on 6 matching bases. Germline values: CDR1 MNHNS, CDR2 SASEGT. The CDR3 covers 15 residues. V shed 11 bases and J shed 7 bases, with 21 bases lying between them. The CDR3 DNA is TGTGCCGCCCGCGCCCGACAGGCGAGCAATTCACCCCTCCACTTT. Amino acids: CAARARQASNSPLHF.

The chain uses TRBV7-9 and TRBJ2-1; 7 positions agree with TRBD2. The CDR3 sequence is 15 residues long. Trimming cost V 5 bases and J 2 bases; bases outside gene matches: 6. Germline values: CDR1 SEHNR, CDR2 FQNEAQ (reference sequence). The CDR3 is CASSPAGFAYNEQFF. The CDR3 nucleotides are TGTGCCAGCAGCCCAGCGGGATTCGCCTACAATGAGCAGTTCTTC.

The V gene is TRBV6-5, the J gene TRBJ1-6, with TRBD1 as a possible D gene (6 bases). Germline V gene lookup returns CDR1 MNHEY and CDR2 SVGAGI. With 7 bases removed from V and 7 bases from J, the gap between germline ends came to 14 bases. This CDR3 has 14 residues. The CDR3 nucleotides are TGTGCCAGCAAAAGAACAGGGTTGAATTCACCCCTCCACTTT. This gives the protein CASKRTGLNSPLHF.

The V gene is TRBV11-3, the J gene TRBJ1-4; D is undetermined. CDR1 and CDR2 (germline): SGHNT, YENEEA. CDR3 size: 14 residues. V dropped 2 bases and J dropped 0 bases, with 4 bases sitting between them. CDR3 region: CASSLRSTNEKLFF. CDR3 coding DNA: TGTGCCAGCAGCTTACGTTCAACTAATGAAAAACTGTTTTTT.

V usage is TRBV11-2 and J usage is TRBJ2-7; D is possibly TRBD2 (6 bases). The V end was cut by 1 base, the J end by 2 bases, with 24 bases between. The CDR3 is 19 residues long. From germline, CDR1 is SGHAT and CDR2 FQNNGV. The CDR3 DNA sequence: TGTGCCAGCAGCTTAGTAGAAGCGCGGAGGGAGGACTTCCCCTACGAGCAGTACTTC. It is translated as CASSLVEARREDFPYEQYF.

V gene TRBV19 combines with J gene TRBJ1-3; D gene unclear. This CDR3 has 13 residues. V shed 5 bases and J shed 5 bases, with 10 bases lying between them. In germline, CDR1 is LNHDA, CDR2 SQIVND (reference sequence). The CDR3 DNA is TGTGCCAGTAGTGAGAACACTAGAAACACCATATATTTT. Translating it yields CASSENTRNTIYF.

Only a few counts were recorded for this clone. CDR3 sequence: CAWSVGGTGNTIYF. The DNA for the CDR3 is TGTGCCTGGAGTGTAGGGGGAACTGGAAACACCATATATTTT. The rearrangement joins TRBV30 to TRBJ1-3; possible D gene TRBD1, 6 bases. This CDR3 spans 14 amino acids. Per germline, CDR1 GTSNPN and CDR2 SVGIG (reference sequence). V gave up 0 bases and J gave up 2 bases, with 8 bases separating them. Variable domain in full (rest from reference TRBV30 and TRBJ1-3): SQTIHQWPATLVQPVGSPLSLECTVEGTSNPNLYWYRQAAGRGLQLLFYSVGIGQISSEVPQNLSASRPQDRQFILSSKKLLLSDSGFYLCAWSVGGTGNTIYFGEGSWLTVV.

This clone has a handful of counts. The junction differs from germline at one of its ends, possibly a read error. The chain couples TRBV30 to TRBJ1-1, with 7 positions matching TRBD1. This CDR3 is built from 11 residues. Germline V CDR1 and CDR2: GTSNPN, SVGIG (reference sequence). CDR3: CAWSSPGQSLF. CDR3 DNA: TGTGCCTGGAGTTCACCGGGACAGAGTCTCTTT. Complete variable domain (other parts from reference TRBV30 and TRBJ1-1): SQTIHQWPATLVQPVGSPLSLECTVEGTSNPNLYWYRQAAGRGLQLLFYSVGIGQISSEVPQNLSASRPQDRQFILSSKKLLLSDSGFYLCAWSSPGQSLFGQGTRLTVV.

V usage is TRBV10-3 and J usage is TRBJ2-1; TRBD1 aligns across 9 bases. Trimming at V came to 6 bases and at J to 8 bases, leaving 8 bases not matched to a gene. This CDR3 comprises 14 residues. Per germline, CDR1 ENHRY and CDR2 SYGVKD. The CDR3 region is CAISAGTGYYEQFF. CDR3 bases: TGTGCCATCAGCGCCGGGACAGGGTACTATGAGCAGTTCTTC.

The CDR3 protein is CASSVASSGSFYEQYF. As DNA, the CDR3 is TGTGCCAGCAGCGTAGCGTCTAGCGGGAGTTTCTACGAGCAGTACTTC. The rearrangement uses TRBV9 and TRBJ2-7; 10 bases map to TRBD2. Losses at the gene ends were 0 bases for V and 3 bases for J; bases not matched to a gene: 6. Per the germline V gene, CDR1 is SGDLS and CDR2 is YYNGEE. The CDR3 totals 16 residues. The complete variable domain, with remaining parts taken from reference TRBV9 and TRBJ2-7, reads DSGVTQTPKHLITATGQRVTLRCSPRSGDLSVYWYQQSLDQGLQFLIQYYNGEERAKGNILERFSAQQFPDLHSELNLSSLELGDSALYFCASSVASSGSFYEQYFGPGTRLTVT.

This chain connects TRBV7-8 to TRBJ1-4; D unresolved. V was trimmed by 2 bases and J by 5 bases, leaving 12 bases between them. This CDR3 comprises 15 residues. Germline CDR1 is SGHVS and CDR2 is FQNEAQ. CDR3 in DNA: TGTGCCAGCAGCTTAAGGGCAGGCGGGAATGAAAAACTGTTTTTT. Amino acids: CASSLRAGGNEKLFF.

V gene TRBV7-3 combines with J gene TRBJ1-5; 9 nucleotides align to TRBD1. Trimming took 9 bases from V and 4 from J; bases not matched to a gene: 13. This CDR3 has 16 amino acids. CDR1 SGHTA and CDR2 FQGTGA come from the germline V gene. The CDR3 loop reads CARKASGTGLNQPQHF. The CDR3 coding sequence is TGTGCCAGGAAGGCAAGCGGGACAGGGTTAAATCAGCCCCAGCATTTT.

This clone has more than one count but fewer than ten. The chain is built from TRBV19 and TRBJ2-7, with 7 bases identical to TRBD1. With 4 bases clipped from V and 4 bases from J, the junction kept 7 bases outside the gene matches. The CDR3 contains 14 residues. The germline V gene has CDR1 LNHDA and CDR2 SQIVND (reference sequence). The CDR3 spells CASSTQGSLYEQYF. The CDR3 DNA is TGTGCCAGTAGTACACAGGGGTCCCTATACGAGCAGTACTTC.